This T cell receptor beta chain was obtained from a study of cytomegalovirus exposure and HLA in healthy donors. In regard to this clone: No antigen is known for it.

CDR1 is SGHRS, CDR2 YFSETQ, per germline. J lost 0 bases, V lost 1 base, and 9 bases had no gene match. The CDR3 has 18 residues. This PCR relied on a set of 60 Vbeta primers and 13 Jbeta primers. The data were produced by immunoSEQ multiplex PCR, yet TCRdb's version contains in-frame clones alone and is incomplete. The data hold some 150,000 clones, with over 60% observed a single time. Study outcomes and limitations: In an earlier analysis, productive rearrangement rates for most beta V segments clustered near 87% or 30%. A later analysis associated roughly 15,000 TCR beta sequences with HLA alleles at a 0.05 false discovery rate. Sequencing likely generated an artifact that appeared as a cluster of highly shared sequence variants.

Likely unrecorded immune exposures existed in these nominally healthy donors. The TCR comes from a woman between 25 and 40 years old in good health and CMV-seropositive. Sequenced sample: PBMCs. J is TRBJ2-1 and V is TRBV5-1; 8 bases agree with TRBD2. CDR3 bases: TGCGCCAGCAGCTTGAATAGCGGGGCGTTTAGCTCCTACAATGAGCAGTTCTTC. Residues: CASSLNSGAFSSYNEQFF.